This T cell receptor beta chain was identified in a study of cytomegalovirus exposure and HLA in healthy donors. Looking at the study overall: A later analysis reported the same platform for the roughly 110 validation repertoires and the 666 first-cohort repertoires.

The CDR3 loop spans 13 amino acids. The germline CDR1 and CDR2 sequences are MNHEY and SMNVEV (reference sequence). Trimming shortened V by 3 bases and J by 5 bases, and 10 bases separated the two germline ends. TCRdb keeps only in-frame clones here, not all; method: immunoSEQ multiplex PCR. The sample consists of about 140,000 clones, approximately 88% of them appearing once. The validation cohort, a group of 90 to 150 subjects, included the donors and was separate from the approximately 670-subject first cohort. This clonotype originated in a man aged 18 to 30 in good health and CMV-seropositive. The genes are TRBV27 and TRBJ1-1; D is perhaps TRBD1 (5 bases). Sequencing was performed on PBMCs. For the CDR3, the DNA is TGTGCCAGCAGTTTGCGCGGGGGAACTGAAGCTTTCTTT. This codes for CASSLRGGTEAFF.